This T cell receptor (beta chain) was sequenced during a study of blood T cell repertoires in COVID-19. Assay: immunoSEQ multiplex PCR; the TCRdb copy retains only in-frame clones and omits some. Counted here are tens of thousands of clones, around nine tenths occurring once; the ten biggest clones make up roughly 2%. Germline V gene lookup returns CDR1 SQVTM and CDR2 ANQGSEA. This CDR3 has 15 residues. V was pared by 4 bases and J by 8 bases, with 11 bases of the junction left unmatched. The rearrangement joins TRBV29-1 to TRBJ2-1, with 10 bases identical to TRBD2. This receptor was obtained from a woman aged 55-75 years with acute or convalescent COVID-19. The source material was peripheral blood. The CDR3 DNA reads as TGCAGCGTTGGTTGGGCTAGCGGGAGTGGGCATGAGCAGTTCTTC. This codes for CSVGWASGSGHEQFF.